A single TCR beta chain is shown here with its context. This clone was recorded a few times. It has no known antigen specificity. Base qualities are not recorded, but no much larger clone differs from it by a single base. The cohort was made up of several hundred healthy bone marrow donors. At the time of sampling, every cohort member was nominally healthy, though immune exposures that went unrecorded were likely present. The donor was CMV seropositive and belonged to the group of more than 250 seropositive cohort members. A peripheral blood sample was provided by each donor, and peripheral blood mononuclear cells were used for TCR beta sequencing. The Qiagen DNeasy Blood Extraction Kit was used to extract genomic DNA from the blood cell samples. Library preparation was by the immunoSEQ multiplex PCR assay. A mixture of 60 forward primers for TCR Vbeta segments and 13 reverse primers for TCR Jbeta segments was used in the multiplex PCR. A multiplex PCR assay on genomic DNA amplified the CDR3 region of rearranged TCR beta genes. On the Illumina HiSeq System, the amplified TCR beta libraries were sequenced as 87-base-pair reads. Concerning the study's data processing: In a later analysis, about 80 million unique TCR beta chains were counted across the approximately 620 repertoires, and approximately 11 million of these chains were shared by at least two donors. A nearest-neighbor algorithm error-corrected the raw reads and collapsed the reads into unique sequences, merging closely related sequences to remove PCR and sequencing errors. V, D and J gene segments were assigned by aligning CDR3 sequences to IMGT reference sequences. For a sequence to be retained, at least a six-nucleotide match to both a V gene segment and a J gene segment was required. Rearrangements were classified as productive when the CDR3 lacked stop codons and remained in frame with V and J, and all other rearrangements were classified as non-productive. Following IMGT convention, CDR3 was defined as the stretch from the second conserved V-encoded cysteine to the conserved J-encoded phenylalanine. In an earlier analysis of around 600 of the donors, sequences lacking an unambiguous match to a single V gene segment were excluded. An earlier analysis of several hundred of the donors classified V segments as functional when productive rearrangements were above 56.7% and as segregating when the standard deviation between donors was above 5%. A statistical classification framework was built for diagnosing cytomegalovirus status from the catalog of TCR beta chain sequences. In a later analysis, V and J genes were assigned by comparing TCR nucleotide sequences against IMGT/GENE-DB human TR gene sequences. The TCRdist pipeline was used in a later analysis to assign CDR3 sequences and most-parsimonious VDJ recombination scenarios. In a later analysis, each TCR beta chain was defined by its CDR3 amino acid sequence together with its V-gene family, and reads without a unique V-gene family were excluded. To address suspected cross-contamination and a sequencing artifact, a later analysis removed a few hundred highly shared, low-generation-probability nucleotide sequences. For each public chain, a later analysis derived a clonal expansion index from normalized ranks of inferred template counts within each repertoire. In a later analysis, generation probabilities were computed with a VDJ recombination model fitted to out-of-frame rearrangements, and the resulting probabilities were checked against IGoR. A later analysis scored TCR-TCR, TCR-HLA and TCR-CMV co-occurrence with hypergeometric tests, applying a repertoire-size bias correction to TCR pairs. A later analysis estimated false discovery rates by permuting HLA or CMV assignments 20 times. A later analysis grouped co-occurring TCRs with DBSCAN, adding TCRdist sequence similarity when clustering within HLA-allele-positive subsets. For co-occurrence clustering, repertoires with fewer than 30,000 or more than 120,000 public chains were excluded, along with roughly 5 repertoires with anomalous nucleotide sharing. TCRdb retrieved this table from immuneACCESS and kept in-frame rearrangements only. Not all clones are present; in checked studies, unresolved V genes account for under half, and no reason is known for the remainder. The V and J calls and clone size are taken from that table; D and trimming were inferred from the DNA. The sample profile shows around 95,000 clones; approximately 82% of them were found once. The ten largest account for around 3.6% of the sample.

The data originate from a study of cytomegalovirus exposure and HLA in healthy donors (dated by TCRdb to about 2017). In the study overall: According to an earlier analysis of several hundred of the donors, about 180 million T cells yielded 90 million to 140 million unique TCR beta sequences and 276 Gb of sequence data. Approximately 310 gigabases of sequencing data and roughly 80 million unique TCR sequences made up an early release that covered under 750 HLA-typed donors. Of the approximately 400 genotyped donors, roughly 76% were placed in the genetic ancestry cluster associated with self-reported Caucasian donors. The aim of the study was to test whether cataloging public T cell receptors could identify signatures of past pathogen exposure. The T cell repertoires of around 730 subjects were profiled by immunosequencing and related to cytomegalovirus serostatus. Along with the approximately 620-subject first cohort, a separate validation cohort of more than 90 different subjects was used. To predict cytomegalovirus infection status, the study combined high-throughput TCR immunosequencing, statistical association of individual TCRs with disease status, and machine learning. A later analysis re-examined previously published TCR beta repertoires from 500 to 700 donors and added high-resolution HLA genotyping to investigate patterns of TCR occurrence. The later analysis used no new phenotypic data to find candidate immune exposures, relying instead on TCR beta sequences and their occurrence across donors. In an earlier analysis of more than 550 of the donors, high-throughput TCR beta sequencing was used to judge whether each TCR beta V gene segment behaved as functional or pseudogenic. Alongside the repertoire data, information on donor age, sex, ethnicity and CMV serostatus was compiled. A later genetic analysis took genome-wide SNP genotypes for about three fifths of the 666 donors and used that subset as a discovery cohort. Every repertoire in the discovery cohort had been generated on one and the same sequencing platform. HLA typing included class I and class II loci at four-digit resolution. The number of donors typed differed by locus, with about 629-630 for A, B, C, DRB1 and DQB1, around 500 for DQA1, about 610 for DPA1, and 472 for DPB1. Roughly 5 DR-DQ haplotypes were handled as single units for association and clustering because linkage in the cohort was strong. Among 300 to 500 genotyped donors of the cohort, an average of around 250,000 unique TCR beta nucleotide sequences was sequenced per donor, of which about 19% were non-productive. Results and caveats for the whole study, not just this receptor: The earlier analysis of 587 of the donors excluded over 15 rarely observed V segments, including chromosome 9 orphons, because counts were too low. The study listed 164 TCR beta chains as associated with cytomegalovirus. The cohort was sequenced for TCR beta chains only, and without alpha or paired-chain data the features that could be detected were limited. CMV serostatus was the only immune exposure information available for the cohort. A later analysis reported that several top co-occurrence clusters appeared linked to parvovirus B19, influenza, CMV and Epstein-Barr virus. Most TCR sequences were observed very rarely across donors, whereas some public TCRs were present in many individuals. The sequencing pipeline was judged likely to have produced a cluster of highly shared sequence variants as a technical artifact. The classifier was reported to diagnose cytomegalovirus status with high specificity and sensitivity in both the original and validation cohorts. An earlier analysis of approximately 600 of the donors showed that most TCR beta V segments appeared in productive rearrangements either about 87% or about 30% of the time, which broadly matched IMGT annotations. A further reported finding was that TCR beta sequences accurately predicted the HLA-A and HLA-B alleles for most subjects in the first cohort. In a later genetic analysis, a missense DCLRE1C variant was associated with V-gene and J-gene trimming of TCR beta chains, and the association was replicated in an independent cohort. Because HLA typing was missing for some donors at each locus, association tests included only the typed subset. In a later analysis, HLA-associated TCR beta chains were found to be more clonally expanded and to have lower generation probabilities than equally common non-associated chains. A later genetic analysis reported fewer N-insertions in productive TCRs among donors in an Asian-associated ancestry cluster than the roughly 700-donor mean. It was suggested by the authors that the approach could potentially be generalized to other disease states and immunological phenotypes. At a false discovery rate of 0.05, a later analysis linked 16,951 TCR beta sequences to specific HLA alleles. According to a later analysis, TCR association rates differed among HLA loci, with DRB1 alleles showing the most associated TCRs and HLA-C alleles showing the fewest. In a later analysis, most CMV-associated TCR beta chains were found to appear HLA-restricted, with HLA associations seemingly driven largely by CMV exposure. Linkage disequilibrium might explain the correlated functional status among segregating V segments, but an unknown experimental factor could not be excluded. Presence/absence analyses assumed roughly uniform sequencing depth across donors, an assumption that may not hold. In vitro tests confirmed that a few of the cytomegalovirus-associated TCR beta chains recognize cytomegalovirus antigens. When HLA alleles, especially DR and DQ, strongly co-occurred, TCR associations were difficult to assign to individual alleles.

Sequencing was done on a sample of PBMCs. This TCR came from a female donor in good health and CMV-seropositive.

The DNA is as follows: TGTGCCAGCGGCAAGGGGTACGAGCAGTACTTC. It codes for CASGKGYEQYF. The rearrangement combines TRBV6-5 with TRBJ2-7; tentative D gene TRBD1, with 5 bases matching. In the germline V gene, CDR1 corresponds to MNHEY and CDR2 to SVGAGI. The CDR3 sequence holds 11 residues, the cysteine and phenylalanine included. Of all the DNA, just the CDR3 is kept, 33 bases in frame from base 1. V drops 8 bases and J drops 4 bases, leaving 9 bases in between.